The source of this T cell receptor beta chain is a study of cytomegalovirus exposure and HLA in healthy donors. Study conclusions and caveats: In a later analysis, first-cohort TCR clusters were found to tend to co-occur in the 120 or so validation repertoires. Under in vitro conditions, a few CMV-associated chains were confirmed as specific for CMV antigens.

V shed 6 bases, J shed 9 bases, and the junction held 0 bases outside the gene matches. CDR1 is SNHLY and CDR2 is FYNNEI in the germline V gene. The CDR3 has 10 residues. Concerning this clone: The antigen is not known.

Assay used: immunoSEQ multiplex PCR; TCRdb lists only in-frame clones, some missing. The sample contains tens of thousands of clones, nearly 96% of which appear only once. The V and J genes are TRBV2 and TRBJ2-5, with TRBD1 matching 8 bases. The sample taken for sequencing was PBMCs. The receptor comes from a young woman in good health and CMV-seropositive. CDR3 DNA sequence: TGTGCCAGCAGACAGGGGGCCCAGTACTTC. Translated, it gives CASRQGAQYF.